The clone carrying this TCR beta chain was recorded once. Time point meaning: newly diagnosed GD, antithyroid drugs for less than 3 months. Isolated PBMC RNA provided the starting material for the TCR library. EDTA tubes were used for drawing around 9.7 milliliters of peripheral blood. Arm-PCR with iRepertoire HTBI primers amplified the CDR3 regions for these TCR beta libraries. A single record per CDR3 protein comes from TCRdb applying MiXCR to the multiplex PCR reads. The sample holds about 620,000 distinct CDR3 sequences, roughly 15% seen once. Germline values: CDR1 LGHDT, CDR2 YNNKEL (reference sequence). The CDR3 totals 15 residues. V was trimmed by 1 base and J by 4 bases, leaving 11 bases between them. This sample was taken from a study of regulatory T cells in long-lasting Graves disease. Separately, the same data were catalogued under a study of T cells in Graves' hyperthyroidism and ophthalmopathy. That source adds: The hyperthyroidism was newly diagnosed and had lasted under 2 months; the patients were aged 18 to 65.

The rearrangement joins TRBV3-1 to TRBJ2-1; D is unclear. The sequence was collected from a woman in her thirties with Graves disease. The sequencing used peripheral blood mononuclear cells (PBMCs), collected at new diagnosis, from a patient treated with antithyroid drugs. The CDR3 nucleotides read TGTGCCAGCAGCCAAGGCGGCGAGGCGTACAATGAGCAGTTCTTC. Encoded protein: CASSQGGEAYNEQFF.